This T cell receptor (beta chain) was retrieved from a study of cytomegalovirus exposure and HLA in healthy donors (dated by TCRdb to the late 2010s). For the wider study: The 666 repertoires of the first cohort and the roughly 110 validation repertoires were produced on the same platform, according to a later analysis. In addition to the first cohort of approximately 650 subjects, a separate validation cohort of 130 or so different subjects was used. The aim of the study was to test whether cataloging public T cell receptors could identify signatures of past pathogen exposure. High-throughput TCR immunosequencing, statistical association of individual TCRs with disease status, and machine learning were combined to predict cytomegalovirus infection status.

The investigation overall reported the following: A later analysis lacked HLA typing for the validation cohort, so it scored co-occurrence in that cohort across all 130 or so repertoires. In the study, some 160 TCR beta chains were listed as associated with cytomegalovirus. Of the cluster scores, roughly 95% were above 0 in a later analysis, which found that TCRs clustered in the first cohort also tended to co-occur in the 120 or so validation repertoires. Most TCR sequences were seen in very few donors, while some public TCRs were found in many individuals. A few of the identified cytomegalovirus-associated TCR beta chains were confirmed in vitro to be specific for cytomegalovirus antigens. Cytomegalovirus status was reported to be diagnosed by the classifier with high specificity and sensitivity in both the original and validation cohorts. The authors suggested that the approach could potentially be extended to other disease states and immunological phenotypes.

The CDR3 covers 17 residues, taking in both the cysteine and the phenylalanine. Only the CDR3 portion is preserved as DNA: 51 bases, with reading frame beginning at the first base. The germline V gene yields MDHEN for CDR1 and SYDVKM for CDR2. Germline trimming: 2 bases from V, 1 base from J; junction bases outside gene matches: 5. The donors belonged to the validation cohort of about 130 subjects, which was separate from the approximately 700-subject first cohort. Of note for this clone: This clone's antigen is unknown. The record has no base qualities; no much larger clone is one base away.

Libraries were prepared through the immunoSEQ multiplex PCR assay. The original pipeline was this. A statistical classification framework was developed to diagnose cytomegalovirus status using the catalog of TCR beta chain sequences. TCRdb stores this immuneACCESS table with in-frame sequences only. Part of the clones is absent; in the studies checked, under half of the shortfall reflects unresolved V genes, and no reason is known for the rest. Clonal size and the V and J genes are those of that table, whereas D and trimming came from the DNA. This sample lists 76,000 or so clones; 94% were detected once. Of the sample, approximately 3.6% falls within the top ten clones.

The clonotype was recovered from a woman younger than 30 in good health and CMV-seropositive. The sequence links TRBV28 to TRBJ2-3; 11 bases in between match TRBD2. Sequencing was done on a sample of PBMCs. The CDR3 has the sequence CASSLAGLAGRTDTQYF. The base sequence is TGTGCCAGCAGTTTAGCAGGACTAGCGGGCCGCACAGATACGCAGTATTTT.